This paragraph covers one T cell receptor beta chain sequence. Data came from immunoSEQ multiplex PCR; TCRdb stores just in-frame clones and leaves some out. This sample carries around 250,000 clones, about nine tenths of them seen once, and the ten largest clones take 1.2%. CDR1 is SGHDN, CDR2 FVKESK, per germline. The CDR3 spans 18 residues. V lost 1 base to trimming and J lost 5 bases; unmatched junction nucleotides: 15. These data are taken from a study of blood T cell repertoires in COVID-19. Specimen: PBMCs or T cells enriched from blood (not recorded which). The chain recombines TRBV14 with TRBJ2-7; TRBD1 matches at 9 bases. This receptor was taken from a human donor in a cohort exposed to, infected with or recovered from COVID-19 (not recorded which). The donor label of this sample is uncertain. CDR3 protein: CASSQAPLADRGFHEQYF. For the CDR3, the DNA is TGTGCCAGCAGCCAAGCCCCCTTAGCGGACAGGGGTTTCCACGAGCAGTACTTC.